Listed below are T cell receptor beta chains from one sample, sequenced in a study of cytomegalovirus exposure and HLA in healthy donors. Assay: immunoSEQ multiplex PCR; the TCRdb copy retains only in-frame clones and omits some. The sample holds under 200,000 clones; about 80% are singletons and the top ten take approximately 1.3%. The sample was PBMCs. Receptor source: a man aged 25-45 years in good health and CMV-seronegative. The CDR3 runs from the conserved cysteine through the conserved F or W. A D gene is named only where the DNA matches it firmly. Rows give clone size only sometimes, using once, few, many, or a class for an expanded clone.

TRBJ1-2,-,TRBV28,-,TGTGCCAGCAGCCAGGAACCAGGGAAGGACTATGGCTACACCTTC,CASSQEPGKDYGYTF
TRBJ2-1,TRBD2,TRBV11-3,once,TGTGCCAGCAGTACTGGCGGGGGGGGCCTGAGGGATGAGCAGTTCTTC,CASSTGGGGLRDEQFF
TRBJ2-1,-,TRBV5-4,-,TGTGCCAGCAGCAACCCGGGTCTCGGGAACAATGAGCAGTTCTTC,CASSNPGLGNNEQFF
TRBJ1-5,TRBD1,TRBV7-2,-,TGTGCCAGCAGCTTTTCCGGGACAGGGAGGGATCAGCCCCAGCATTTT,CASSFSGTGRDQPQHF
TRBJ2-3,TRBD1,TRBV15,-,TGTGCCACCAGCAGAGTGGGGCAGGGGGCCGGAGATACGCAGTATTTT,CATSRVGQGAGDTQYF
TRBJ2-1,TRBD1,TRBV4-2,-,TGTGCCAGCAGCCGGGAAACAGGGGACAATGAGCAGTTCTTC,CASSRETGDNEQFF
TRBJ1-5,TRBD1,TRBV19,once,TGTGCCAGTATCGAGGGACAGGGTATAAGCAATCAGCCCCAGCATTTT,CASIEGQGISNQPQHF
TRBJ2-2,TRBD1,TRBV2,once,TGTGCCAGCAGTGCCATGACAGGGAGCACCGGGGAGCTGTTTTTT,CASSAMTGSTGELFF
TRBJ1-5,-,TRBV4-2,-,TGTGCCAGCAGCCAAGATTACGGACATGGCAATCAGCCCCAGCATTTT,CASSQDYGHGNQPQHF
TRBJ2-3,-,TRBV5-1,-,TGCGCCAGCAGCTTCCGGGCCCAGGGGTCAGATACGCAGTATTTT,CASSFRAQGSDTQYF
TRBJ2-5,TRBD2,TRBV11-2,-,TGTGCCAGCAGCTTAGTCTTCTCACTAGCGGGGGGGCAAGAGACCCAGTACTTC,CASSLVFSLAGGQETQYF
TRBJ1-1,TRBD1,TRBV10-1,few,TGCGCCAGCAGTTCGGGACAGCTGAACACTGAAGCTTTCTTT,CASSSGQLNTEAFF
TRBJ2-7,-,TRBV6-5,-,TGTGCCAGCAGTTACGGTCGGAGGGGCCCGGGCGAGCAGTACTTC,CASSYGRRGPGEQYF
TRBJ2-7,TRBD2,TRBV28,-,TGTGCCAGCAGTTTGGCAGGACTAGCGGGGGGCGCCGCCTACGAGCAGTACTTC,CASSLAGLAGGAAYEQYF
TRBJ1-1,TRBD1,TRBV4-2,-,TGTGCCAGCAGCGTGGTAACAGGGGGTGGTTCGGACACTGAAGCTTTCTTT,CASSVVTGGGSDTEAFF
TRBJ1-1,-,TRBV5-1,-,TGCGCCAGCAGCTTGCGGGACACGGGGACTGAAGCTTTCTTT,CASSLRDTGTEAFF
TRBJ1-5,-,TRBV19,-,TGTGCCAGTAGTACTTCTCTATGGCCCCAGCATTTT,CASSTSLWPQHF
TRBJ2-1,TRBD2,TRBV19,-,TGTGCCAGTAGTATGGGAGGGTACTCCTACAATGAGCAGTTCTTC,CASSMGGYSYNEQFF
TRBJ1-2,-,TRBV7-9,-,TGTGCCAGCAGCGCACCCCCGGGACTCGAGAGCTATGGCTACACCTTC,CASSAPPGLESYGYTF
TRBJ1-5,TRBD1,TRBV28,-,TGTGCCAGCAGACTGACAGGGGGCGGCAATCAGCCCCAGCATTTT,CASRLTGGGNQPQHF
TRBJ1-3,TRBD1,TRBV7-9,-,TGTGCCAGCAGCGAGGACAGGGCGCCTGGAAACACCATATATTTT,CASSEDRAPGNTIYF
TRBJ1-6,-,TRBV6-1,-,TGTGCCAGCAGGCGACAGGTATCTGTTTCACCCCTCCACTTT,CASRRQVSVSPLHF
TRBJ1-6,TRBD1,TRBV6-5,-,TGTGCCAGCAGTCCCGGGACAGGGGGATCGTCACCCCTCCACTTT,CASSPGTGGSSPLHF
TRBJ1-1,TRBD1,TRBV10-3,-,TGTGCCATCAGTGAAGGACAGGGCCACACTGAAGCTTTCTTT,CAISEGQGHTEAFF
TRBJ2-7,-,TRBV28,-,TGTGCCAGCAGTTTGCAGGGGATTCCCCCTTACTTC,CASSLQGIPPYF
TRBJ1-4,TRBD1,TRBV4-3,-,TGCGCCAGCAGCCCTCAACCGACAGGGGCTCATACTAATGAAAAACTGTTTTTT,CASSPQPTGAHTNEKLFF
TRBJ1-4,TRBD1,TRBV5-4,-,TGTGCCAGCAGCTTGGCGGCAGGGGGATTGAATGAAAAACTGTTTTTT,CASSLAAGGLNEKLFF
TRBJ1-5,-,TRBV4-3,-,TGCGCCAGCAGCCAAGAATTGGGCCTTAGCAATCAGCCCCAGCATTTT,CASSQELGLSNQPQHF
TRBJ2-1,-,TRBV6-5,once,TGTGCCAGCAGTTACCGAGGACAGAAGCAGTTCTTC,CASSYRGQKQFF
TRBJ2-5,TRBD2,TRBV4-1,-,TGCGCCAGCAGCGCCAGCGGGGGCCTGGGGACCCAGTACTTC,CASSASGGLGTQYF
TRBJ2-6,-,TRBV28,few,TGTGCCAGCAGTTTGGACATCGGTGGGCGGTCCTCTGGGGCCAACGTCCTGACTTTC,CASSLDIGGRSSGANVLTF
TRBJ2-2,TRBD2,TRBV5-1,-,TGCGCCAGCAGCTCCCTAGCGGGAGGTGGCACCGGGGAGCTGTTTTTT,CASSSLAGGGTGELFF
TRBJ2-1,-,TRBV5-1,-,TGCGCCAGCAGCTTGGCCTCGGGGGTGTCGAACAATGAGCAGTTCTTC,CASSLASGVSNNEQFF
TRBJ2-3,TRBD2,TRBV9,-,TGTGCCAGCAGCGGTAGTCTTATGACTAGCGGGATCACAGATACGCAGTATTTT,CASSGSLMTSGITDTQYF
TRBJ1-2,TRBD1,TRBV5-1,-,TGCGCCAGCAGCCCAGGGACAGGGCCCCCGCTAGGCTACACCTTC,CASSPGTGPPLGYTF
TRBJ1-3,-,TRBV27,-,TGTGCCAGCAGCCTGACATCGTTGGCTGGAAACACCATATATTTT,CASSLTSLAGNTIYF
TRBJ1-2,-,TRBV19,-,TGTGCCAGTAATGACAGACCAGCTAACTATGGCTACACCTTC,CASNDRPANYGYTF